One and the same sample provided the 22 T cell receptor beta chains below, sequenced in a study of lung T cells in sarcoidosis with Löfgren's syndrome. A single record per CDR3 protein comes from TCRdb applying MiXCR to the reads. The table has around 60,000 distinct CDR3 sequences, approximately 21% seen once. The sequenced sample consisted of CD4+ T cells from PBMCs. The receptor source for this set is a human donor with sarcoidosis (Löfgren's syndrome or another form), or a control subject (not recorded which).

This clonotype was seen many times. The rearrangement joins TRBV20-1 to TRBJ1-5, with 8 positions matching TRBD1. The CDR3 loop spans 14 amino acids. Germline loops: CDR1 DFQATT, CDR2 SNEGSKA (reference sequence). V gave up 1 base and J gave up 4 bases; unmatched junction bases: 3. CDR3 loop: CSARVQGDNQPQHF. CDR3 nucleotides: TGCAGTGCTAGAGTACAGGGGGATAATCAGCCCCAGCATTTT.

The chain combines TRBV19 with TRBJ1-1, with D tentatively TRBD1 (6 bases). The CDR3 runs 16 residues. Germline assignment: CDR1 LNHDA and CDR2 SQIVND (reference sequence). V dropped 2 bases and J dropped 3 bases, with 16 bases sitting between them. CDR3 in amino acids: CASSITSEGVDTEAFF. In DNA form, the CDR3 reads TGTGCCAGTAGTATAACTAGCGAGGGGGTGGACACTGAAGCTTTCTTT.

Ten or more counts support this clonotype. The chain combines TRBV3-1 with TRBJ1-1, with D perhaps matching TRBD1 (5 bases). The CDR3 has 12 residues. Germline V gene sequence: CDR1 LGHDT, CDR2 YNNKEL (reference sequence). V was pared by 8 bases and J by 4 bases, with 11 bases between. The CDR3 DNA reads as TGTGCCAGCCGGGGGGGGGGCACTGAAGCTTTCTTT. This codes for CASRGGGTEAFF.

The chain uses TRBV7-9 and TRBJ1-1; D unclear. Germline values: CDR1 SEHNR, CDR2 FQNEAQ (reference sequence). Trimming pared 2 bases from V and 3 bases from J, leaving 4 bases between. The CDR3 is 12 residues long. For the CDR3, the DNA is TGTGCCAGCAGCTTAACTGACACTGAAGCTTTCTTT. It translates to CASSLTDTEAFF.

As regards this clonotype: A single base separates this from a much larger clone, so it may be a read error. The chain carries TRBV6-4 and TRBJ2-7; 8 bases line up with TRBD1. The CDR3 runs 15 residues. Germline loops: CDR1 MRHNA, CDR2 SNTAGT. DNA for the CDR3: TGTGCCGGCAGCTACTCCGGGACAGGTTCCTACGAGCAGTACTTC. This encodes CAGSYSGTGSYEQYF.

This clonotype was observed at least ten times. V is TRBV20-1 and J is TRBJ1-6; D possibly corresponds to TRBD1 (5 bases). V dropped 2 bases and J dropped 8 bases, with 16 bases sitting between them. Germline V CDR1 and CDR2: DFQATT, SNEGSKA (reference sequence). The CDR3 totals 15 residues. The CDR3 sequence: CSARLLGQEYSPLHF. In DNA, the CDR3 is TGCAGTGCTAGATTATTGGGGCAGGAGTATTCACCCCTCCACTTT.

This clonotype was detected ten times or more. The chain is built from TRBV7-2 and TRBJ2-7; D is uncertain. The CDR3 extends over 12 amino acids. Trimming pared 3 bases from V and 6 bases from J, leaving 9 bases between. The germline CDR1 and CDR2 sequences are SGHTA and FQGNSA. CDR3 coding DNA: TGTGCCAGCAGCTTGTTTCACGGCGAGCAGTACTTC. It specifies CASSLFHGEQYF.

This clonotype was seen once. This chain uses TRBV12-3 or TRBV12-4 with TRBJ2-3, with 7 bases that match TRBD2. The CDR3 contains 17 residues. The trim removed 4 bases at V and 6 bases at J, leaving 16 bases unmatched. CDR3 in amino acids: CASSSGTNGGFQDTQYF. CDR3 nucleotides: TGTGCCAGCAGTTCCGGGACTAACGGGGGATTTCAGGATACGCAGTATTTT.

The chain carries TRBV29-1 and TRBJ2-3; tentatively, D is TRBD1 (6 bases). V lost 2 bases, J lost 4 bases, and 13 bases lay in between. Germline-derived CDR1 and CDR2 are SQVTM and ANQGSEA. CDR3 length equals 14 residues. For the CDR3, the DNA is TGCAGCGTTGAAAAGGGGGTAAGGGCAGATACGCAGTATTTT. As protein: CSVEKGVRADTQYF.

To note about this clonotype: Since no conserved phenylalanine or tryptophan closes the CDR3, a read error is the likely cause. The chain links TRBV18 to TRBJ2-7, with D possibly being TRBD2 (6 bases). CDR1 is KGHSH, CDR2 LQKENI, per germline. V was trimmed by 5 bases and J by 4 bases, leaving 9 bases between them. There are 12 residues in the CDR3. CDR3 DNA sequence: TGTGCCAGCTCAATAAGCGGGTACGAGCAGTACGCC. Translated: CASSISGYEQYA.

This clonotype was found many times. The CDR3 bases are TGTGCCAGCAGTTACGGGGACCAAAACACAGATACGCAGTATTTT. This codes for CASSYGDQNTDTQYF. J is TRBJ2-3 and V is TRBV6-2 or TRBV6-3, with D perhaps given as TRBD1 or TRBD2 (5 bases each). The CDR3 contains 15 residues. Germline CDR1 reads MNHEY; CDR2 reads SVGEGT. The V and J ends lost 2 bases and 2 bases respectively, with 11 bases between them.

The CDR3 DNA is TGCGCCAGCAGCTTGGAGGGCGTGACTGAAGCTTTCTTT. Translating it yields CASSLEGVTEAFF. The V call is TRBV5-1, the J call TRBJ1-1; no definite D call. Germline CDR1 reads SGHRS; CDR2 reads YFSETQ. The CDR3 spans 13 residues. V dropped 0 bases and J dropped 5 bases, with 8 bases sitting between them.

This clonotype was counted only a few times. The chain combines TRBV10-3 with TRBJ1-5; the match to TRBD1 covers 7 bases. With 0 bases clipped from V and 7 bases from J, the junction kept 0 bases outside the gene matches. The germline CDR1 and CDR2 sequences are ENHRY and SYGVKD. The length of the CDR3 is 13 residues. CDR3 region: CAISESDRQPQHF. As DNA, the CDR3 is TGTGCCATCAGTGAGTCGGACAGGCAGCCCCAGCATTTT.

This clonotype came up a few times. The rearrangement joins TRBV2 to TRBJ2-3, with 8 bases matching TRBD1. The CDR3 consists of 15 residues. The germline V gene has CDR1 SNHLY and CDR2 FYNNEI. J was trimmed by 0 bases and V by 4 bases; bases with no gene match: 3. The CDR3: CASSGQGLSTDTQYF. The CDR3 DNA follows: TGTGCCAGCAGTGGACAGGGGTTGAGCACAGATACGCAGTATTTT.

This clonotype has a count of ten or more. The rearrangement joins TRBV12-3 or TRBV12-4 to TRBJ2-3; 8 nucleotides agree with TRBD1. The J segment lost 5 bases and the V segment lost 3 bases, leaving 7 bases of the junction unmatched. This CDR3 region has 15 residues. In DNA form, the CDR3 reads TGTGCCAGCAGTTTTCAGGGGGCGGGTGGAGATACGCAGTATTTT. Encoded protein: CASSFQGAGGDTQYF.

This clonotype showed up many times. The chain carries TRBV20-1 and TRBJ2-5; D tentatively fits TRBD1 or TRBD2 (5 bases each). Per the germline V gene, CDR1 is DFQATT and CDR2 is SNEGSKA (reference sequence). This CDR3 comprises 14 residues. V was cut by 2 bases and J by 4 bases, with 14 bases left in between. CDR3 protein: CSARPGTPRETQYF. The CDR3 bases are TGCAGTGCTAGACCCGGGACCCCTCGAGAGACCCAGTACTTC.

The rearrangement uses TRBV7-9 and TRBJ1-6, with D perhaps TRBD1 (6 bases). Per the germline V gene, CDR1 is SEHNR and CDR2 is FQNEAQ (reference sequence). The CDR3 is 12 amino acids. V lost 9 bases, J lost 8 bases, and 11 bases lay in between. DNA for the CDR3: TGTGCCAGTTCCAGGGGAGATTCACCCCTCCACTTT. It translates to CASSRGDSPLHF.

This clonotype occurred a few times. A junction boundary mismatches the germline segment, possibly from a read error. The CDR3 nucleotides read TGTGCCAGCAGCCCACGGACAGGACAATGCTTC. Translating it yields CASSPRTGQCF. This rearrangement joins TRBV3-1 to TRBJ2-4; TRBD1 aligns across 7 bases. The CDR3 runs 11 residues. The germline CDR1 and CDR2 sequences are LGHDT and YNNKEL (reference sequence).

The chain links TRBV28 to TRBJ1-4, with 12 bases aligning to TRBD1. The junction had 10 bases not matched to a gene; V was cut back by 3 bases and J by 8 bases. Germline assignment: CDR1 MDHEN and CDR2 SYDVKM. This CDR3 comprises 17 residues. The DNA of the CDR3 is TGTGCCAGCAGTTTGACGGGACAGGGGGCCATTTGGGAAAAACTGTTTTTT. Amino acids: CASSLTGQGAIWEKLFF.

CDR3 coding DNA: TGCAGCGTTGAAGCTCAGACAGGGAATCGTTTCTATGGCTACACCTTC. Protein product: CSVEAQTGNRFYGYTF. The gene calls are TRBV29-1 and TRBJ1-2; 7 bases align to TRBD1. The CDR3 is 16 residues long. Germline V CDR1 and CDR2: SQVTM, ANQGSEA. Trimming removed 1 base from V and 4 bases from J; junction bases left unmatched: 12.

This clonotype was seen just once. One junction end does not reproduce the germline sequence, and a read error may be involved. This chain links TRBV30 with TRBJ2-1, with 13 bases that match TRBD2. From germline, CDR1 is GTSNPN and CDR2 SVGIG (reference sequence). The CDR3 totals 17 residues. The CDR3 region is CAWSTSRTSGSYDEQFF. DNA of the CDR3: TGTGCCTGGAGTACCTCCCGGACTAGCGGGAGCTACGATGAGCAGTTCTTC.

In its sample, this clonotype was seen a few times. The chain joins TRBV14 to TRBJ2-7; D unresolved. With 0 bases removed from V and 7 bases from J, the gap between germline ends came to 13 bases. The CDR3 extends over 14 amino acids. Germline-derived CDR1 and CDR2 are SGHDN and FVKESK. The CDR3 here is CASSQDVGLAEQYF. CDR3 in DNA: TGTGCCAGCAGCCAAGATGTGGGTCTCGCGGAGCAGTACTTC.